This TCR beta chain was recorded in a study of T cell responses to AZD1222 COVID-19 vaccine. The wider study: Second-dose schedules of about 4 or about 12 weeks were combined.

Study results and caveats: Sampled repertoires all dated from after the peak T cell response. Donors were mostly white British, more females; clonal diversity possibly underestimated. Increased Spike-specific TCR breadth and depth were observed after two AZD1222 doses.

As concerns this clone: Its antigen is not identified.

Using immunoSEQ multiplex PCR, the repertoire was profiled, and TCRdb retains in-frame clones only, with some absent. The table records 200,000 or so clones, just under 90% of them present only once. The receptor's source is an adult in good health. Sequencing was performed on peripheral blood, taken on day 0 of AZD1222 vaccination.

The CDR3 is CASSYSGGGYEQYF. The CDR3 DNA follows: TGTGCCAGCAGTTACTCAGGCGGCGGATACGAGCAGTACTTC. The J gene is TRBJ2-7, the V gene TRBV6-2 or TRBV6-3, with D hard to call. The CDR3 is made up of 14 amino acids. The V gene's germline CDR1 is MNHEY and CDR2 SVGEGT. V was trimmed by 0 bases and J by 4 bases, leaving 10 bases between them.